This TCR beta chain was identified in a study of CD4 T cells in relation to SARS-CoV-2 and coronaviruses. The unexposed donors gave CD4+ T cells in about 2011-2018, prior to COVID-19. Measured with immunoSEQ multiplex PCR; TCRdb has only the in-frame clones, and not every one. The table records 68,000 or so clones, approximately 95% of them present only once. Germline loops: CDR1 LGHDT, CDR2 YNNKEL (reference sequence). The CDR3 contains 13 residues. Deletions cut 4 bases from V and 4 bases from J, with 10 bases between. Sequencing input: naive CD4+ T cells from PBMCs. Subset in this sample: naive CD4+ T cells isolated by negative enrichment. The receptor was isolated from a human donor in good health. The chain carries TRBV3-1 (or the pseudogene TRBV3-2) and TRBJ2-5; D is unclear. CDR3 sequence: CASSPLLGETQYF. CDR3 sequence (DNA): TGTGCCAGCAGCCCACTCCTGGGAGAGACCCAGTACTTC.